A single sample is the source of the 5 T cell receptor beta chains below, sequenced in a study of post-analysis software for immune sequencing data. Study results and caveats: Compared with controls, patients had more of about five TRBV segments, including TRBV5-6, TRBV5-1 and TRBV20-1.

The antigens of these receptors remain unknown. Built from TCR beta cDNA, the libraries had unique molecular identifiers in them. Using its own MiXCR run on the PCR reads, TCRdb lists one record per CDR3 protein. The data show hundreds of thousands of distinct CDR3 sequences, about 44% seen once. The specimen sequenced was blood. All receptors derive from a girl aged 5 to 17 with multiple sclerosis.

The genes are TRBV7-8 and TRBJ2-1; TRBD1 or TRBD2 may be the D gene (5 bases each). Trimming pared 7 bases from V and 7 bases from J, leaving 20 bases between. Germline assignment: CDR1 SGHVS and CDR2 FQNEAQ. The CDR3 covers 15 residues. The CDR3 nucleotides read TGTGCCAGCACCCCCAAGAGGGGCTGGTGGAATGAGCAGTTCTTC. This encodes CASTPKRGWWNEQFF.

This clonotype has only a few counts. The gene calls are TRBV10-3 and TRBJ2-5, with 10 bases matching TRBD1. Near its end, the DNA agrees better with TRBJ2-7, so the J call may be wrong. This CDR3 region has 13 residues. Germline CDR1 is ENHRY and CDR2 is SYGVKD. The CDR3, as DNA: TGTGCCATCAGAGGGACAGGGGAGGGCGAGCAGTACTTC. Translated, it gives CAIRGTGEGEQYF.

J is TRBJ1-4 and V is TRBV7-9; possible D gene TRBD1, 6 bases. In germline, CDR1 is SEHNR, CDR2 FQNEAQ (reference sequence). CDR3 length equals 14 residues. V lost 5 bases and J 7 bases, leaving 14 bases between the germline ends. Here the CDR3 DNA reads TGTGCCAGCAGCCTGGGACAAATGACTGAAAAACTGTTTTTT. Amino acid sequence: CASSLGQMTEKLFF. Full variable domain (rest looked up from reference TRBV7-9 and TRBJ1-4): DTGVSQNPRHKITKRGQNVTFRCDPISEHNRLYWYRQTLGQGPEFLTYFQNEAQLEKSRLLSDRFSAERPKGSFSTLEIQRTEQGDSAMYLCASSLGQMTEKLFFGSGTQLSVL.

V is TRBV5-1 and J is TRBJ2-1; TRBD2 matches at 10 bases. The CDR3 contains 15 residues. From germline, CDR1 is SGHRS and CDR2 YFSETQ. J was trimmed by 4 bases and V by 7 bases; bases with no gene match: 8. Here the CDR3 reads CASFSGGGGYNEQFF. CDR3 coding DNA: TGCGCCAGCTTCAGCGGGGGGGGAGGTTACAATGAGCAGTTCTTC.

This clonotype occurred a few times. The rearrangement joins TRBV6-5 to TRBJ2-1; 7 nucleotides match TRBD1. There are 15 residues in the CDR3. Germline V gene lookup returns CDR1 MNHEY and CDR2 SVGAGI. V was clipped by 0 bases and J by 5 bases; unmatched bases: 4. CDR3 in amino acids: CASSYSRDRNNEQFF. CDR3 DNA sequence: TGTGCCAGCAGTTACTCTCGGGACAGAAACAATGAGCAGTTCTTC.